This T cell receptor (beta chain) was observed in a study of Graves' ophthalmopathy and Graves' hyperthyroidism. Scientists amplified the TCR beta CDR3 regions from RNA transcripts. Second-round multiplex PCR came after first-round RT-PCR with HTBI primers. TCRdb reanalysed the multiplex PCR reads using MiXCR and keeps one entry per CDR3 protein. The repertoire includes 650,000 to 900,000 distinct CDR3 sequences, 40% of them detected once, and roughly 45% sits in the top ten. Donors with ophthalmopathy: moderate-to-severe activity, CAS ≥3, NOSPECS ≥4, duration under 3 months. Diagnosis relied on clinical symptoms, serum thyroxine, TRAb, thyroid ultrasound and orbital computed tomography. Study outcomes and limitations: Blood repertoires reportedly contained most expanded thyroid clonotypes above 0.001 frequency. A model of 13 signatures distinguished ophthalmopathy from stable hyperthyroidism at 87.88% sensitivity and nearly 83% specificity.

In the case of this clonotype: The antigen remains undetermined.

There are 13 residues in the CDR3. Germline CDR1 KGHDR, CDR2 SFDVKD. The V and J ends lost 11 bases and 5 bases, in that order; junction bases with no gene match: 6. This chain connects TRBV24-1 to TRBJ1-5, with 9 bases lining up with TRBD1. The sequence derives from an adult man with Graves' ophthalmopathy. Sequencing was carried out using peripheral blood. The CDR3 loop reads CASKRTGDQPQHF. In DNA, the CDR3 is TGTGCCAGCAAAAGGACAGGGGATCAGCCCCAGCATTTT.